These T cell receptor beta chains were read from a single sample in a study of beta chain features in type 1 diabetes. The assay was immunoSEQ multiplex PCR, and TCRdb's table has in-frame clones only and misses some. This sample has hundreds of thousands of clones, with around an eighth found just once. The sequenced sample consisted of naive CD4+ T cells from blood. The receptor set was obtained from a man aged 18 to 35 with type 1 diabetes. CDR3s include the opening cysteine and the closing phenylalanine or tryptophan. D genes are given only for firm matches. Clone size, where shown, is once, few, many, or a class for clones that have expanded.

V gene	J gene	D gene	clone size	CDR3 DNA	CDR3 protein
TRBV7-9	TRBJ1-1	NA	few	TGTGCCAGCAGCGCCAGGGTGATCAACACTGAAGCTTTCTTT	CASSARVINTEAFF
TRBV30	TRBJ1-5	NA	NA	TGTGCCTGGAGTCTGGGGGGTAATCAGCCCCAGCATTTT	CAWSLGGNQPQHF
TRBV5-1	TRBJ2-5	TRBD1	NA	TGCGCCAGCAGCTCGTGGACAGGGGAAGAGACCCAGTACTTC	CASSSWTGEETQYF
TRBV10-3	TRBJ2-7	NA	once	TGTGCCATCAGTGTTGGGATCGGGGGGCAGGCCTCCTACGAGCAGTACTTC	CAISVGIGGQASYEQYF
TRBV9	TRBJ2-3	NA	few	TGTGCCAGCAGCGTAGCTGGGTCCACAGATACGCAGTATTTT	CASSVAGSTDTQYF
TRBV14	TRBJ2-7	NA	few	TGTGCCAGCAGCCAAGGGTTGGGGAACGAGCAGTACTTC	CASSQGLGNEQYF
TRBV6-1	TRBJ1-2	NA	few	TGTGCCAGCGAATGGACGGGCACTAACTATGGCTACACCTTC	CASEWTGTNYGYTF
TRBV18	TRBJ1-1	TRBD1	NA	TGTGCCAGCTCACCACTAACAGGGGGTGGCACTGAAGCTTTCTTT	CASSPLTGGGTEAFF
TRBV5-1	TRBJ1-4	TRBD1	NA	TGCGCCAGTAAACCGGGACAGTTTAATGAAAAACTGTTTTTT	CASKPGQFNEKLFF
TRBV30	TRBJ1-2	TRBD1	few	TGTGCACTGACAGGGGCCGCGAACTATGGCTACACCTTC	CALTGAANYGYTF
TRBV19	TRBJ1-1	TRBD1	NA	TGTGCCAGTAGTTCTGACAGGGGTGGCACTGAAGCTTTCTTT	CASSSDRGGTEAFF
TRBV6-6	TRBJ1-5	NA	few	TGTGCCAGCAGTTACATGGTCAGCAATCAGCCCCAGCATTTT	CASSYMVSNQPQHF
TRBV7-6	TRBJ2-7	NA	NA	TGTGCCAGCAGCGGGAACCTAGGCGAGCAGTACTTC	CASSGNLGEQYF
TRBV6-4	TRBJ2-2	NA	NA	TGTGCCAGCAGCCAAACAGGCACCGGGGAGCTGTTTTTT	CASSQTGTGELFF
TRBV30	TRBJ2-5	TRBD1	NA	TGTGCCTGGAGTCACCGGACAGGTCAAGAGACCCAGTACTTC	CAWSHRTGQETQYF
TRBV10-3	TRBJ2-1	TRBD2	NA	TGTGCCATCCACGGGGGGGGCAATGAGCAGTTCTTC	CAIHGGGNEQFF
TRBV27	TRBJ1-1	NA	NA	TGTGCCAGCAGTTTAAGGGCAGACCAGAACACTGAAGCTTTCTTT	CASSLRADQNTEAFF
TRBV14	TRBJ2-7	NA	NA	TGTGCCAGCAGCCAAGGTAACCCATCCTACGAGCAGTACTTC	CASSQGNPSYEQYF
TRBV18	TRBJ1-2	NA	few	TGTGCCAGCTCACCTCCGCATGGGTATGGCTACACCTTC	CASSPPHGYGYTF
TRBV4-1	TRBJ2-1	NA	few	TGCGCCAGCAGCCCCCAATTTGTTTCAAGTGAGCAGTTCTTC	CASSPQFVSSEQFF
TRBV6-1	TRBJ2-5	NA	few	TGTGCCAGCAGCCCCGGGGAGACCCAGTACTTC	CASSPGETQYF
TRBV9	TRBJ1-4	NA	few	TGTGCCAGCAGCGCGGGAGCGGGGGCGGCTAATGAAAAACTGTTTTTT	CASSAGAGAANEKLFF
TRBV18	TRBJ2-7	NA	few	TGTGCCAGCTCACCGGTAGAGTGGAGCGAGCAGTACTTC	CASSPVEWSEQYF
TRBV10-3	TRBJ2-5	NA	few	TGTGCCATCAGTGAACAAGAGACCCAGTACTTC	CAISEQETQYF
TRBV30	TRBJ1-6	NA	NA	TGTGCCTGGATCTCACAGGGATCCGGATCACCCCTCCACTTT	CAWISQGSGSPLHF
TRBV30	TRBJ1-1	NA	few	TGTGCCTCAGACAGGCCGGTATTTGAAGCTTTCTTT	CASDRPVFEAFF
TRBV29-1	TRBJ1-1	NA	few	TGCAGCGTTGACGTATACTTTTCGGGGAACACTGAAGCTTTCTTT	CSVDVYFSGNTEAFF
TRBV28	TRBJ1-6	TRBD1	NA	TGTGCCAGCGACCTGACAGGGCAGAATTCACCCCTCCACTTT	CASDLTGQNSPLHF
TRBV23-1	TRBJ1-5	TRBD1	few	TGCGCCAGCAGTCAAGGGGACAGGGATTTTTTGGAGCCCCAGCATTTT	CASSQGDRDFLEPQHF
TRBV7-8	TRBJ2-3	TRBD2	NA	TGTGCCAGCAGCCTCGGACTAGCTCAGCCGCAGTATTTT	CASSLGLAQPQYF
TRBV7-9	TRBJ2-5	TRBD2	NA	TGTGCCAGCAGAGGGACTAGCGGCCCCCAAGAGACCCAGTACTTC	CASRGTSGPQETQYF
TRBV5-1	TRBJ2-3	NA	NA	TGCGCCAGCAGCTTGGAGGGCAGCACAGATACGCAGTATTTT	CASSLEGSTDTQYF
TRBV5-4	TRBJ1-1	NA	NA	TGTGCCAGCAGCTTGGCCGGGGTGAAAGTGACTGAAGCTTTCTTT	CASSLAGVKVTEAFF
TRBV14	TRBJ2-7	NA	NA	TGTGCCAGCAGCCAAAGGTACCAGGGATACGAGCAGTACTTC	CASSQRYQGYEQYF
TRBV6-6	TRBJ2-2	NA	NA	TGTGCCAGCAGTATATACGGCACCGGGGAGCTGTTTTTT	CASSIYGTGELFF
TRBV5-6	TRBJ2-7	NA	NA	TGTGCCAGCAGCTCATTACAGGGTAGCTCCTACGAGCAGTACTTC	CASSSLQGSSYEQYF
TRBV29-1	TRBJ2-5	NA	NA	TGCAGCGACAGGGAAGAGACCCAGTACTTC	CSDREETQYF
TRBV10-3	TRBJ2-1	NA	NA	TGTGCCATCAGTGAAAGTCTAGTAAACAATGAGCAGTTCTTC	CAISESLVNNEQFF
TRBV19	TRBJ1-5	NA	NA	TGTGCCAGTAGTGGGATGTGGGGGAGCAATCAGCCCCAGCATTTT	CASSGMWGSNQPQHF
TRBV16	TRBJ1-5	NA	NA	TGTGCCAGCAGCCAATCCGGCAATCAGCCCCAGCATTTT	CASSQSGNQPQHF
TRBV7-9	TRBJ1-2	NA	few	TGTGCCAGCATCCCTGGGGCAGTCACTAACTATGGCTACACCTTC	CASIPGAVTNYGYTF
TRBV27	TRBJ2-1	NA	NA	TGTGCCAGCAGTTTGGGGTCAGGCTCCTACAATGAGCAGTTCTTC	CASSLGSGSYNEQFF
TRBV4-2	TRBJ2-7	TRBD1	few	TGTGCCAGCAGCCCCAACCGGGACAGCTACGAGCAGTACTTC	CASSPNRDSYEQYF
TRBV18	TRBJ2-7	NA	NA	TGTGCCAGCTCACCAGTAGAGAGTGCCTACGAGCAGTACTTC	CASSPVESAYEQYF
TRBV11-1	TRBJ2-1	TRBD1	NA	TGTGCCAGCAGCTTAGGGACCGGGACAGGGTACTACAATGAGCAGTTCTTC	CASSLGTGTGYYNEQFF
TRBV6-1	TRBJ2-3	NA	NA	TGTGCCAGCCTTGGACAGAAAGACACAGATACGCAGTATTTT	CASLGQKDTDTQYF
TRBV4-1	TRBJ2-4	TRBD1	many	TGCGCCAGCAGCCAACCGCGGACAGGGCTTGCCAAAAACATTCAGTACTTC	CASSQPRTGLAKNIQYF
TRBV7-9	TRBJ1-2	TRBD1	few	TGTGCCAGCAGCCGAAATGGACAGGGCGGGATGGACGGCTACACCTTC	CASSRNGQGGMDGYTF
TRBV5-1	TRBJ2-5	TRBD1	NA	TGCGCCAGCACGCGGGACAGGGCTCAAGAGACCCAGTACTTC	CASTRDRAQETQYF
TRBV5-1	TRBJ2-2	NA	NA	TGCGCCAGCAACGCATTCGCGAACACCGGGGAGCTGTTTTTT	CASNAFANTGELFF
TRBV9	TRBJ1-3	NA	NA	TGTGCCAGCAGCGACAGTGCAGGCTTCTCTGGAAACACCATATATTTT	CASSDSAGFSGNTIYF